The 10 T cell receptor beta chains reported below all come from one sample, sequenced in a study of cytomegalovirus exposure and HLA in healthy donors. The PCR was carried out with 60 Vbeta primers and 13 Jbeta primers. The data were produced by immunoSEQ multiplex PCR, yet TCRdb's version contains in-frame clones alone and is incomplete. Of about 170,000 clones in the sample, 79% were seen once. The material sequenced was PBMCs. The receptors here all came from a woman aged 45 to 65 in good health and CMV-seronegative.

The CDR3 is CATTGTGGVEGYEQYF. CDR3 sequence (DNA): TGTGCCACAACCGGGACAGGGGGCGTCGAGGGCTACGAGCAGTACTTC. The chain joins TRBV5-6 to TRBJ2-7, with 12 bases that match TRBD1. This CDR3 is 16 amino acids long. CDR1 and CDR2 (germline): SGHDT, YYEEEE. With 9 bases clipped from V and 3 bases from J, the junction kept 13 bases outside the gene matches.

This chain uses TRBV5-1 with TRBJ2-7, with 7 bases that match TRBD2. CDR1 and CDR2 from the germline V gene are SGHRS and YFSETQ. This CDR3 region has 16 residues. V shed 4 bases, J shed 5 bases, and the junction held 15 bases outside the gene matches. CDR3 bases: TGCGCCAGCAGCCACAATTCCGGGACTACCCGTCACGAGCAGTACTTC. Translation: CASSHNSGTTRHEQYF.

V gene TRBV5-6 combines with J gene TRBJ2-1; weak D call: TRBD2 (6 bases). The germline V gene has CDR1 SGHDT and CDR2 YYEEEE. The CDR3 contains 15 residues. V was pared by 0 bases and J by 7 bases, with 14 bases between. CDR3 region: CASSLGLGVMNEQFF. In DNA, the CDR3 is TGTGCCAGCAGCTTGGGACTAGGGGTTATGAATGAGCAGTTCTTC.

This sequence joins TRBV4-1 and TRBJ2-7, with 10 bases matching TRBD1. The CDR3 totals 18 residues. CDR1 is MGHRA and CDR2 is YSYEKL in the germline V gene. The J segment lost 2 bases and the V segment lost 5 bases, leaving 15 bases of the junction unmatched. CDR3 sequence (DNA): TGCGCCAGCAGCTACCGGGACAGGGGCGACCCTTTTACCTACGAGCAGTACTTC. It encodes CASSYRDRGDPFTYEQYF.

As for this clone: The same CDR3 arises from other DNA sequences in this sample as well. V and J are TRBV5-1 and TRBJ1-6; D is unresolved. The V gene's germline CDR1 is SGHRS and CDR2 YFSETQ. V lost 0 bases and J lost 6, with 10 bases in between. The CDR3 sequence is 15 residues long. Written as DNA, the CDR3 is TGCGCCAGCAGCTTGGGCGGCGGATCTAATTCACCCCTCCACTTT. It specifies CASSLGGGSNSPLHF.

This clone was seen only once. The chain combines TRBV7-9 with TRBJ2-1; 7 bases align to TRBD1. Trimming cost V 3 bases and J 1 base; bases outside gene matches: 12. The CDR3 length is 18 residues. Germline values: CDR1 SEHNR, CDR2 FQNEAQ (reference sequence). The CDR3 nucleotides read TGTGCCAGCAGCTTCCCTAGGGGGCCCGGCCCTTCCTACAATGAGCAGTTCTTC. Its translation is CASSFPRGPGPSYNEQFF.

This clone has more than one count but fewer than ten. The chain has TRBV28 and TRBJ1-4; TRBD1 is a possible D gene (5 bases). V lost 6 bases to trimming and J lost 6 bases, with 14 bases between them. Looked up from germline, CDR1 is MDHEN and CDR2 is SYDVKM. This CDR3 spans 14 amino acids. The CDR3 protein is CASSAAGGYEKLFF. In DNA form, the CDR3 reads TGTGCCAGCAGCGCCGCCGGGGGGTATGAAAAACTGTTTTTT.

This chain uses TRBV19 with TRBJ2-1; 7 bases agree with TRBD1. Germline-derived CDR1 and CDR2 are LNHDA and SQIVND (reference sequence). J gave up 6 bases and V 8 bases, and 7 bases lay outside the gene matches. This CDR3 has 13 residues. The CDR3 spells CASETGIPNEQFF. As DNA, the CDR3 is TGTGCCAGTGAGACAGGGATCCCCAATGAGCAGTTCTTC. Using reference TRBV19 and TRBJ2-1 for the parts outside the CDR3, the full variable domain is DGGITQSPKYLFRKEGQNVTLSCEQNLNHDAMYWYRQDPGQGLRLIYYSQIVNDFQKGDIAEGYSVSREKKESFPLTVTSAQKNPTAFYLCASETGIPNEQFFGPGTRLTVL.

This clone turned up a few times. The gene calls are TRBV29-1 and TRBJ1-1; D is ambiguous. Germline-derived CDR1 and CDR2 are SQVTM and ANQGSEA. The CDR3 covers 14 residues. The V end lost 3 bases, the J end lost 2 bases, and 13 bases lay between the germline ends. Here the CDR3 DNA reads TGCAGCGTTGATGGTCAGGTATCAAACACTGAAGCTTTCTTT. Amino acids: CSVDGQVSNTEAFF. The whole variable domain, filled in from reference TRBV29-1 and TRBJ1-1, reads SAVISQKPSRDICQRGTSLTIQCQVDSQVTMMFWYRQQPGQSLTLIATANQGSEATYESGFVIDKFPISRPNLTFSTLTVSNMSPEDSSIYLCSVDGQVSNTEAFFGQGTRLTVV.

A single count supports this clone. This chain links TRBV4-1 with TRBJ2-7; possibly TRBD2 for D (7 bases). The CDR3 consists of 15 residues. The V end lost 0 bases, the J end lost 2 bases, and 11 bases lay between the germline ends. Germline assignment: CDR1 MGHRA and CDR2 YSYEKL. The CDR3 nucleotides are TGCGCCAGCAGCCAAGAGGGGGGGCAACCCTACGAGCAGTACTTC. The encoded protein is CASSQEGGQPYEQYF.